Listed below are T cell receptor beta chains from one sample, sequenced in a study of radiotherapy plus CTLA-4 blockade in lung cancer. TCRdb's copy holds only in-frame clones and misses some; the assay was immunoSEQ multiplex PCR. The sample lists 83,000 or so clones; around four fifths were seen once. The starting material was peripheral blood, obtained from a patient treated with radiotherapy plus ipilimumab. Receptors were obtained from a human donor with non-small cell lung cancer who had stable disease on radiotherapy plus ipilimumab. CDR3s include the opening cysteine and the closing phenylalanine or tryptophan. Each record gives: J gene, D gene, clone size, V gene, CDR3 protein, CDR3 DNA. A D gene is named only where the DNA matches it firmly. Where a row states a size, it is once, few, many or the class of an expanded clone; other rows omit it.

>TRBJ2-7|-|-|TRBV13
CASSLGGQGYSYEQYF
TGTGCCAGCAGCTTAGGTGGCCAGGGTTACTCCTACGAGCAGTACTTC
>TRBJ2-7|TRBD2|-|TRBV5-4
CASSLGASSGASYEQYF
TGTGCCAGCAGCTTGGGGGCTTCTAGCGGGGCGTCCTACGAGCAGTACTTC
>TRBJ2-2|TRBD1|-|TRBV18
CAGVPGQGNTGELFF
TGTGCCGGTGTCCCGGGACAGGGGAACACCGGGGAGCTGTTTTTT
>TRBJ2-7|-|-|TRBV2
CASSEAPFEQYF
TGTGCCAGCAGTGAAGCACCCTTTGAGCAGTACTTC
>TRBJ2-3|-|-|TRBV7-2
CASSAQGSAQYF
TGTGCCAGCAGCGCACAAGGAAGTGCGCAGTATTTT
>TRBJ1-2|-|-|TRBV10-2
CASSGQSGYTF
TGCGCCAGCAGTGGGCAGTCCGGCTACACCTTC
>TRBJ2-3|-|few|TRBV18
CASSPRRDTDTQYF
TGTGCCAGCTCACCACGGAGGGACACAGATACGCAGTATTTT
>TRBJ2-2|TRBD1|few|TRBV6-6
CASSPPGQGYTGELFF
TGTGCCAGCAGCCCCCCGGGACAGGGTTACACCGGGGAGCTGTTTTTT
>TRBJ2-3|-|-|TRBV5-1
CASSLVDGGTDTQYF
TGCGCCAGCAGCTTGGTGGACGGAGGGACAGATACGCAGTATTTT
>TRBJ1-2|-|-|TRBV7-8
CASSLGLARNYGYTF
TGTGCCAGCAGCTTAGGGTTAGCTAGGAACTATGGCTACACCTTC
>TRBJ2-7|TRBD1|-|TRBV6-1
CASSEGGQGHSYEQYF
TGTGCCAGCAGTGAAGGGGGACAGGGGCATTCCTACGAGCAGTACTTC
>TRBJ2-1|-|-|TRBV30
CAWSHNEQFF
TGTGCCTGGAGCCACAATGAGCAGTTCTTC
>TRBJ2-1|TRBD1|-|TRBV6-5
CASGRGLGEQFF
TGTGCCAGCGGCAGGGGGCTGGGAGAGCAGTTCTTC
>TRBJ1-5|-|-|TRBV30
CAWRAGNQPQHF
TGTGCCTGGAGAGCGGGCAATCAGCCCCAGCATTTT
>TRBJ2-7|TRBD1|-|TRBV5-1
CASSLGGTAYEQYF
TGCGCCAGCAGCTTGGGGGGGACAGCCTACGAGCAGTACTTC
>TRBJ1-1|-|-|TRBV6-5
CASGTYSLMNTEAFF
TGTGCCAGTGGTACTTACTCCCTTATGAACACTGAAGCTTTCTTT
>TRBJ1-5|-|-|TRBV28
CASMVRGRNQPQHF
TGTGCCAGCATGGTACGGGGGCGTAATCAGCCCCAGCATTTT
>TRBJ2-7|-|once|TRBV6-1
CASNSYEQYF
TGTGCCAGCAACTCCTACGAGCAGTACTTC
>TRBJ2-1|-|-|TRBV27
CASSLGNEQFF
TGTGCCAGCAGTTTGGGCAATGAGCAGTTCTTC
>TRBJ2-7|TRBD1|-|TRBV9
CASSVGDSLFSYEQYF
TGTGCCAGCAGCGTAGGGGACAGCTTATTCTCCTACGAGCAGTACTTC
>TRBJ1-2|TRBD1|-|TRBV19
CASSTAGQSYGYTF
TGTGCCAGTAGTACGGCGGGACAGAGTTATGGCTACACCTTC
>TRBJ2-7|TRBD2|-|TRBV18
CASSPGGTGGQYF
TGTGCCAGCTCACCCGGCGGAACGGGGGGGCAGTACTTC
>TRBJ1-5|-|-|TRBV5-6
CASSFDSNQPQHF
TGTGCCAGCAGCTTTGATAGCAATCAGCCCCAGCATTTT
>TRBJ1-6|-|-|TRBV19
CASSSLGRGYSPLHF
TGTGCCAGTAGTAGTCTGGGACGGGGATATTCACCCCTCCACTTT
>TRBJ1-1|TRBD1|-|TRBV25-1
CASSVGTANTEAFF
TGTGCCAGCAGTGTGGGGACAGCGAACACTGAAGCTTTCTTT
>TRBJ1-2|-|-|TRBV30
CAWRGRAYGYTF
TGTGCCTGGAGGGGCAGGGCCTATGGCTACACCTTC
>TRBJ2-2|-|-|TRBV29-1
CSASSPGLDTGELFF
TGCAGCGCATCAAGCCCGGGATTGGACACCGGGGAGCTGTTTTTT
>TRBJ2-7|TRBD1|few|TRBV7-2
CASSSRTGSYEQYF
TGTGCCAGCAGCTCAAGGACAGGGTCCTACGAGCAGTACTTC
>TRBJ2-7|TRBD1|-|TRBV28
CASSFAVRQGAYEQYF
TGTGCCAGCAGTTTTGCAGTGAGACAGGGGGCCTACGAGCAGTACTTC
>TRBJ2-2|-|-|TRBV18
CASSTGQGLPGELFF
TGTGCCAGCTCCACCGGCCAGGGGTTACCCGGGGAGCTGTTTTTT
>TRBJ2-3|TRBD2|once|TRBV10-3
CATALAGDATDTQYF
TGTGCCACCGCACTAGCGGGAGATGCCACAGATACGCAGTATTTT
>TRBJ2-1|TRBD2|-|TRBV5-1
CASRKGASGGPRYNEQFF
TGCGCCAGCAGGAAAGGGGCTAGCGGGGGGCCTAGATACAATGAGCAGTTCTTC
>TRBJ1-1|-|-|TRBV5-4
CASSRGGGAKNTEAFF
TGTGCCAGCAGCCGAGGGGGAGGGGCGAAGAACACTGAAGCTTTCTTT
>TRBJ1-4|-|-|TRBV7-9
CASSLGQKLFF
TGTGCCAGCAGCTTAGGCCAAAAACTGTTTTTT
>TRBJ1-2|TRBD1|few|TRBV5-1
CASSSRTGYGYTF
TGCGCCAGCAGCTCCCGGACAGGCTATGGCTACACCTTC
>TRBJ1-5|-|-|TRBV6-1
CASSEHSLSNQPQHF
TGTGCCAGCAGTGAACACTCCCTTAGCAATCAGCCCCAGCATTTT
>TRBJ2-3|-|-|TRBV10-1
CASSPRTDTQYF
TGCGCCAGCAGTCCGAGGACAGATACGCAGTATTTT
>TRBJ2-3|TRBD2|-|TRBV7-9
CASSRAAGVNTDTQYF
TGTGCCAGCAGCCGGGCGGCGGGAGTAAACACAGATACGCAGTATTTT
>TRBJ1-1|-|-|TRBV9
CASSVEIGMNTEAFF
TGTGCCAGCAGCGTAGAAATCGGGATGAACACTGAAGCTTTCTTT
>TRBJ2-3|TRBD2|-|TRBV5-1
CASSLVHLAGGRDTQYF
TGCGCCAGCAGCTTGGTACACCTAGCGGGGGGGCGTGATACGCAGTATTTT
>TRBJ2-1|-|-|TRBV4-1
CASSARDLHNEQFF
TGCGCCAGCAGCGCCAGGGATCTACACAATGAGCAGTTCTTC
>TRBJ2-3|TRBD2|-|TRBV9
CASSPSGASSTDAQYF
TGTGCCAGCAGCCCTAGCGGGGCTTCTAGCACAGATGCGCAGTATTTT
>TRBJ1-5|-|-|TRBV11-2
CASSLAGGNQPQHF
TGTGCCAGCAGCTTAGCGGGTGGCAATCAGCCCCAGCATTTT
>TRBJ1-1|-|-|TRBV14
CASSQAYLGTEAFF
TGTGCCAGCAGCCAAGCCTATTTAGGGACTGAAGCTTTCTTT
>TRBJ1-2|-|-|TRBV6-1
CASSGNLNYGYTF
TGTGCCAGCAGTGGGAACCTGAACTATGGCTACACCTTC
>TRBJ2-7|TRBD1|once|TRBV28
CASSQRRDRGHEQYF
TGTGCCAGCAGTCAGCGCCGGGACAGGGGCCACGAGCAGTACTTC
>TRBJ1-2|TRBD1|-|TRBV2
CASRMGAGGSYGYTF
TGTGCCAGCAGGATGGGGGCAGGGGGCTCCTATGGCTACACCTTC